Listed below are T cell receptor beta chains from one sample, sequenced in a study of cytotoxic CD8 clonotypes in ibrutinib-treated CLL. Assay: immunoSEQ multiplex PCR; the TCRdb copy retains only in-frame clones and omits some. The top ten clones hold approximately 2.9% of a sample with some 170,000 clones, 70% to 90% of them seen once. The source material was PBMCs, sampled at disease progression, from a patient treated with ibrutinib. The origin of the receptors is a human donor with chronic lymphocytic leukemia. The CDR3 runs from the conserved cysteine through the conserved F or W. The D gene is left open where the match is weak. Not all rows give a size; the values are once, few, many and, for expanded clones, a class.

>once|TRBV15|TRBJ1-1|NA
TGTGCCACCAGCAGAGCTTTGGCGGGGAACACTGAAGCTTTCTTT
CATSRALAGNTEAFF
>NA|TRBV30|TRBJ2-3|NA
TGTGCCTGGAGTCGTCAATGGGGGGACAAGAGCACAGATACGCAGTATTTT
CAWSRQWGDKSTDTQYF
>once|TRBV7-9|TRBJ1-1|NA
TGTGCCAGCAGGGGGGTCACTGAAGCTTTCTTT
CASRGVTEAFF
>NA|TRBV10-3|TRBJ1-2|NA
TGTGCCATCAGTGAGTCCGGGCTTACCTATGGCTACACCTTC
CAISESGLTYGYTF
>few|TRBV5-4|TRBJ1-2|NA
TGTGCCAGCAGCTTGGATCGAAACTATGGCTACACCTTC
CASSLDRNYGYTF
>NA|TRBV28|TRBJ2-4|NA
TGTGCCAGCAGTCCAGACCCGAAGGGGTTGAGCAAAAACATTCAGTACTTC
CASSPDPKGLSKNIQYF
>once|TRBV30|TRBJ2-2|TRBD1
TGTGCCTGGAGTGTAGGGACAGGCCCGAACACCGGGGAGCTGTTTTTT
CAWSVGTGPNTGELFF
>NA|TRBV9|TRBJ1-3|NA
TGTGCCAGCAGCCGGGTCTCTGGAAACACCATATATTTT
CASSRVSGNTIYF
>once|TRBV29-1|TRBJ2-1|TRBD2
TGCAGCGTTGAAGTAGCGGGGACGGGCTTTGGAGAGCAGTTCTTC
CSVEVAGTGFGEQFF
>NA|TRBV11-3|TRBJ2-7|TRBD1
TGTGCCAGCAGCCCAAGGGGGCACGAGCAGTACTTC
CASSPRGHEQYF
>NA|TRBV29-1|TRBJ2-7|NA
TGCAGCGCTAGGACAGATATCTCCTACGAGCAGTACTTC
CSARTDISYEQYF
>NA|TRBV21-1|TRBJ1-5|NA
TGTGCCAGCAGCAGGGGGACGGGTTTTTGCAATCAGCCCCAGCATTTT
CASSRGTGFCNQPQHF
>NA|TRBV4-3|TRBJ2-1|NA
TGCGCCAGCAGCCAAGATCCGCCAGGTTCGAGCAATGAGCAGTTCTTC
CASSQDPPGSSNEQFF
>NA|TRBV29-1|TRBJ2-1|TRBD2
TGCAGCGTTGAAAGTCCTAGCGGGAGCTCCTACAATGAGCAGTTCTTC
CSVESPSGSSYNEQFF
>NA|TRBV5-6|TRBJ1-1|NA
TGTGCCAGCAGCTTGTGGGCCGGAGGGTACCGCGCTGAAGCTTTCTTT
CASSLWAGGYRAEAFF
>NA|TRBV9|TRBJ1-1|NA
TGTGCCAGCAGCCCTTCTGGGGGGAGGCACACTGAAGCTTTCTTT
CASSPSGGRHTEAFF
>NA|TRBV5-6|TRBJ1-5|NA
TGTGCCAGCAGCTTGACTACACAGGGCTTTTATAGCAATCAGCCCCAGCATTTT
CASSLTTQGFYSNQPQHF
>NA|TRBV7-2|TRBJ2-3|TRBD2
TGTGCCAGCAGCTGGGTACGCTCCGGGAGGGACAACACAGATACGCAGTATTTT
CASSWVRSGRDNTDTQYF
>NA|TRBV4-1|TRBJ2-5|NA
TGCGCCAGCAGCCAAGATTCCTCCGGGGAGACCCAGTACTTC
CASSQDSSGETQYF
>NA|TRBV10-3|TRBJ2-1|NA
TGTGCCATCAGTCTAGTTAAGCATGAGCAGTTCTTC
CAISLVKHEQFF
>NA|TRBV9|TRBJ2-2|NA
TGTGCCAGCAGCGCCACCGGGGAGCTGTTTTTT
CASSATGELFF